Below, 32 T cell receptor beta chains from the same sample are listed, as sequenced in a study of cytomegalovirus exposure and HLA in healthy donors. PCR used 60 Vbeta primers and 13 Jbeta primers. Data came from immunoSEQ multiplex PCR; TCRdb stores just in-frame clones and leaves some out. The sample gives roughly 100,000 clones, about 70% of which show up once; 2.5% to 3.5% is in the top ten. Sequenced input: PBMCs. These TCRs come from a young man in good health and CMV-seronegative.

This clone occurred a few times. The chain uses TRBV5-4 and TRBJ2-5; TRBD1 might be the D (5 bases). Trimming stripped 1 base from V and 3 bases from J, with 16 bases between. The germline V gene encodes CDR1 SGHNT and CDR2 YYREEE (reference sequence). There are 16 residues in the CDR3. CDR3 residues: CASSLSRTLGEETQYF. CDR3 coding DNA: TGTGCCAGCAGCTTGTCCCGGACACTGGGCGAAGAGACCCAGTACTTC.

This rearrangement joins TRBV30 to TRBJ2-5; D possibly corresponds to TRBD2 (5 bases). The DNA end is a closer match to TRBJ2-7, so the J assignment may be wrong. Germline CDR1 GTSNPN, CDR2 SVGIG (reference sequence). CDR3 length: 12 residues. This chain's CDR3 is CAWSIRGYEQYF. The DNA for the CDR3 is TGTGCCTGGAGTATCCGGGGTTACGAGCAGTACTTC.

The chain combines TRBV6-1 with TRBJ1-2, with 7 nucleotides matching TRBD1. V lost 3 bases and J lost 8; bases outside the gene matches: 6. The germline V gene encodes CDR1 MNHNS and CDR2 SASEGT. The length of the CDR3 is 13 residues. CDR3 region: CASSDRGYGGYTF. The CDR3 region has the DNA TGTGCCAGCAGTGACAGGGGGTATGGAGGCTACACCTTC.

The gene calls are TRBV11-1 and TRBJ1-3; no definite D call. From germline, CDR1 is SGHAT and CDR2 FQDESV (reference sequence). Trimming left V 5 bases short and J 1 base short, with 9 bases between. The CDR3 loop spans 14 amino acids. The CDR3: CASSHQDSGNTIYF. CDR3 sequence (DNA): TGTGCCAGCAGCCACCAGGATTCTGGAAACACCATATATTTT.

The rearrangement links TRBV28 to TRBJ2-5; the match to TRBD2 covers 10 bases. Germline CDR1 MDHEN, CDR2 SYDVKM. The CDR3 covers 16 residues. Germline trimming cut 6 bases from V and 2 bases from J; bases unmatched to any gene: 9. The CDR3 loop reads CASRELAGAVQETQYF. CDR3 DNA sequence: TGTGCCAGCAGGGAGCTAGCGGGAGCCGTACAAGAGACCCAGTACTTC. The full variable domain, with the rest looked up from reference TRBV28 and TRBJ2-5, is DVKVTQSSRYLVKRTGEKVFLECVQDMDHENMFWYRQDPGLGLRLIYFSYDVKMKEKGDIPEGYSVSREKKERFSLILESASTNQTSMYLCASRELAGAVQETQYFGPGTRLLVL.

The rearrangement links TRBV15 to TRBJ1-1, with D possibly TRBD1 on 6 matching bases. The V end lost 0 bases, the J end lost 6 bases, and 14 bases lay between the germline ends. The CDR3 extends over 15 amino acids. The germline gives CDR1 LNHNV, CDR2 YYDKDF (reference sequence). Here the CDR3 DNA reads TGTGCCACCAGCAGAGAGAGACAGGTGGTAGCTGAAGCTTTCTTT. Its translation is CATSRERQVVAEAFF.

The chain joins TRBV27 to TRBJ2-5; TRBD1 agrees at 7 bases. The DNA matches TRBJ2-7 better at its end, which makes the J call doubtful. CDR1 MNHEY and CDR2 SMNVEV come from the germline V gene (reference sequence). The CDR3 has 14 amino acids. The CDR3 is CASSAMGQTYEQYF. The CDR3 coding sequence is TGTGCCAGCAGTGCTATGGGACAGACCTACGAGCAGTACTTC.

V and J are TRBV5-1 and TRBJ2-5; the match to TRBD2 covers 15 bases. Losses at the gene ends were 3 bases for V and 4 bases for J; bases not matched to a gene: 10. The CDR3 has 18 residues. From germline, CDR1 is SGHRS and CDR2 YFSETQ. The CDR3 protein is CASSSGGLAGGEGETQYF. Here the CDR3 DNA reads TGCGCCAGCAGCTCCGGGGGACTAGCGGGAGGTGAGGGAGAGACCCAGTACTTC.

This clone was picked up one time. This rearrangement joins TRBV19 to TRBJ2-1; a possible D gene is TRBD1 (5 bases). Germline-derived CDR1 and CDR2 are LNHDA and SQIVND (reference sequence). CDR3 length equals 14 residues. V gave up 3 bases and J gave up 5 bases, with 11 bases separating them. CDR3 residues: CASSINPRDNEQFF. CDR3 nucleotide sequence: TGTGCCAGTAGTATTAACCCCAGGGACAATGAGCAGTTCTTC.

This sequence joins TRBV28 and TRBJ2-7, with 7 bases that match TRBD1. J gave up 2 bases and V 3 bases, and 4 bases lay outside the gene matches. Germline V CDR1 and CDR2: MDHEN, SYDVKM. The CDR3 runs to 14 residues. CDR3 sequence reads: CASSFPGQAYEQYF. CDR3 DNA sequence: TGTGCCAGCAGTTTTCCCGGACAGGCCTACGAGCAGTACTTC.

This clone was seen only once. V usage is TRBV13 and J usage is TRBJ2-7; D not resolved. Germline V gene sequence: CDR1 PRHDT, CDR2 FYEKMQ (reference sequence). This CDR3 contains 14 residues. V was cut by 0 bases and J by 3 bases, with 9 bases left in between. The CDR3 DNA reads TGTGCCAGCAGCTTAGGATACCCTAACTACGAGCAGTACTTC. This sequence encodes CASSLGYPNYEQYF.

The chain combines TRBV6-5 with TRBJ1-4; D not certain. Looked up from germline, CDR1 is MNHEY and CDR2 is SVGAGI. The V end was cut by 8 bases, the J end by 2 bases, with 9 bases between. The CDR3 extends over 13 amino acids. CDR3 bases: TGTGCCAGCGGGCATGATACTAATGAAAAACTGTTTTTT. Protein: CASGHDTNEKLFF.

This sequence joins TRBV6-5 and TRBJ2-1, with 9 bases matching TRBD1. V dropped 6 bases and J dropped 2; count of bases not matched to a gene: 5. This CDR3 has 15 residues. The germline V gene encodes CDR1 MNHEY and CDR2 SVGAGI. The CDR3 region has the DNA TGTGCCAGCAGACCGGACAGGGGAGCCTACAATGAGCAGTTCTTC. Amino acid sequence: CASRPDRGAYNEQFF.

This clone was found a few times. The V gene is TRBV11-2, the J gene TRBJ1-5; possibly TRBD1 for D (6 bases). The V end was cut by 0 bases, the J end by 5 bases, with 8 bases between. CDR3 length equals 14 residues. Germline CDR1 reads SGHAT; CDR2 reads FQNNGV. The DNA of the CDR3 is TGTGCCAGCAGCTTAGAAGGGGGGGATCAGCCCCAGCATTTT. Translation: CASSLEGGDQPQHF.

The V gene is TRBV19, the J gene TRBJ2-1; no reliable D call. The CDR3 spans 16 residues. With 3 bases removed from V and 11 bases from J, the gap between germline ends came to 23 bases. CDR1 is LNHDA, CDR2 SQIVND, per germline (reference sequence). The CDR3 here is CASSIPWAYTLSKQFF. The CDR3 DNA follows: TGTGCCAGTAGTATCCCCTGGGCCTACACACTGAGCAAGCAGTTCTTC.

The rearrangement joins TRBV27 to TRBJ1-1; TRBD1 matches at 9 bases. Germline V gene data show CDR1 as MNHEY and CDR2 as SMNVEV (reference sequence). This CDR3 has 15 amino acids. V shed 6 bases and J 1 base; nucleotides not matched to a gene: 6. The chain's CDR3 is CASRPGTGWNTEAFF. The CDR3 bases are TGTGCCAGCAGGCCCGGGACAGGGTGGAACACTGAAGCTTTCTTT.

This sequence joins TRBV5-4 and TRBJ2-2; the match to TRBD2 covers 10 bases. With 3 bases clipped from V and 5 bases from J, the junction kept 7 bases outside the gene matches. In germline, CDR1 is SGHNT, CDR2 YYREEE (reference sequence). CDR3 length: 16 residues. CDR3 sequence reads: CASSSSGTSATGELFF. For the CDR3, the DNA is TGTGCCAGCAGCTCATCCGGGACTAGCGCAACCGGGGAGCTGTTTTTT.

This clone was counted a few times. The chain's CDR3 is CASTRDIDVYGYTF. For the CDR3, the DNA is TGTGCCAGCACCCGGGACATTGACGTCTATGGCTACACCTTC. This chain joins TRBV6-6 and TRBJ1-2; D perhaps matches TRBD1 (6 bases). The V and J ends lost 7 bases and 4 bases respectively, with 16 bases between them. CDR1 and CDR2 from the germline V gene are MNHNY and SVGAGI (reference sequence). The CDR3 covers 14 residues.

This chain joins TRBV18 and TRBJ2-1; D perhaps matches TRBD2 (5 bases). The CDR3 is 14 residues long. Looked up from germline, CDR1 is KGHSH and CDR2 is LQKENI. Trimming pared 6 bases from V and 5 bases from J, leaving 14 bases between. The CDR3 spells CASSLSSTNNEQFF. CDR3 sequence (DNA): TGTGCCAGCTCCCTATCTTCGACTAACAATGAGCAGTTCTTC.

The chain recombines TRBV5-1 with TRBJ1-1; a weak D match, TRBD1 (6 bases). V dropped 2 bases and J dropped 0 bases, with 8 bases sitting between them. CDR1 is SGHRS and CDR2 is YFSETQ in the germline V gene. The CDR3 totals 14 residues. DNA for the CDR3: TGCGCCAGCAGCTTTTCAGGGGTGAACACTGAAGCTTTCTTT. It specifies CASSFSGVNTEAFF. The entire variable domain, with the rest obtained from reference TRBV5-1 and TRBJ1-1, is as follows: KAGVTQTPRYLIKTRGQQVTLSCSPISGHRSVSWYQQTPGQGLQFLFEYFSETQRNKGNFPGRFSGRQFSNSRSEMNVSTLELGDSALYLCASSFSGVNTEAFFGQGTRLTVV.

The V gene is TRBV4-2, the J gene TRBJ1-2; D ambiguous. The V gene's germline CDR1 is LGHNA and CDR2 YNFKEQ. V dropped 4 bases and J dropped 5 bases, with 20 bases sitting between them. The CDR3 covers 16 residues. DNA of the CDR3: TGTGCCAGCAGCCCGAATCCGACGTCGCGGAGTTATGGCTACACCTTC. Its translation: CASSPNPTSRSYGYTF.

The chain has TRBV5-1 and TRBJ1-6, with TRBD1 as a possible D gene (6 bases). Germline lookup yields CDR1 SGHRS and CDR2 YFSETQ. Trimming removed 3 bases at V and 17 bases at J, with 15 bases between. The CDR3 spans 12 residues. The CDR3 loop reads CASSSPGQPIHF. The CDR3 DNA reads TGCGCCAGCAGCTCACCTGGACAGCCGATCCACTTT.

Notes on this clone: One end of the junction varies from germline; a read error may be responsible. The chain employs TRBV7-2 and TRBJ2-1, with TRBD2 matching 7 bases. This CDR3 is 14 amino acids long. CDR1 is SGHTA, CDR2 FQGNSA, per germline. The CDR3 loop is CASSLRLAINEQFF. The DNA for the CDR3 is TGTGCTAGCAGCTTACGACTAGCCATCAATGAGCAGTTCTTC.

CDR3 bases: TGTGCCAGCAGCTCCGGCTACAGGGGGACAGGGCGAAGTAACTATGGCTACACCTTC. Translating gives CASSSGYRGTGRSNYGYTF. The chain carries TRBV7-8 and TRBJ1-2, with TRBD1 matching over 9 bases. After removal of 4 bases from V and 1 base from J, the junction contained 16 bases not matched to a gene. The CDR3 totals 19 residues. The V gene's germline CDR1 is SGHVS and CDR2 FQNEAQ.

The rearrangement links TRBV28 to TRBJ2-5, with 9 bases aligning to TRBD1. Per the germline V gene, CDR1 is MDHEN and CDR2 is SYDVKM. The CDR3 has 14 residues. Trimming cost V 5 bases and J 4 bases; bases outside gene matches: 5. The CDR3: CASSRTGESETQYF. In nucleotides, the CDR3 is TGTGCCAGCAGTCGGACAGGGGAATCAGAGACCCAGTACTTC.

The chain joins TRBV27 to TRBJ2-3; 7 nucleotides line up with TRBD1. V was pared by 6 bases and J by 0 bases, with 3 bases of the junction left unmatched. CDR3 size: 14 residues. In germline, CDR1 is MNHEY, CDR2 SMNVEV (reference sequence). The CDR3 region has the DNA TGTGCCAGCAGAAGGACAGGTAGCACAGATACGCAGTATTTT. Residues: CASRRTGSTDTQYF.

The V gene is TRBV9, the J gene TRBJ2-7; 9 nucleotides align to TRBD1. Losses at the gene ends were 3 bases for V and 7 bases for J; bases not matched to a gene: 8. This CDR3 has 14 residues. Germline lookup yields CDR1 SGDLS and CDR2 YYNGEE. CDR3 sequence: CASSAGTGFEEQYF. CDR3 sequence (DNA): TGTGCCAGCAGCGCCGGGACAGGGTTTGAAGAGCAGTACTTC.

This chain links TRBV7-2 with TRBJ1-2, with D maybe TRBD1 (5 bases). Germline loops: CDR1 SGHTA, CDR2 FQGNSA. Deletions cut 3 bases from V and 1 base from J, with 12 bases between. This CDR3 spans 15 amino acids. The CDR3 DNA follows: TGTGCCAGCAGCTTGGCTGGGGGGGTTAACTATGGCTACACCTTC. Its translation: CASSLAGGVNYGYTF.

The V gene is TRBV18, the J gene TRBJ1-3; 8 bases agree with TRBD1. CDR3 length equals 15 residues. Germline assignment: CDR1 KGHSH and CDR2 LQKENI. J gave up 2 bases and V 4 bases, and 4 bases lay outside the gene matches. CDR3 residues: CASSQMDRAGNTIYF. The CDR3 DNA is TGTGCCAGCTCACAAATGGACAGGGCTGGAAACACCATATATTTT. The whole variable domain, remainder taken from reference TRBV18 and TRBJ1-3, is NAGVMQNPRHLVRRRGQEARLRCSPMKGHSHVYWYRQLPEEGLKFMVYLQKENIIDESGMPKERFSAEFPKEGPSILRIQQVVRGDSAAYFCASSQMDRAGNTIYFGEGSWLTVV.

This clone has a handful of counts. The rearrangement uses TRBV4-1 and TRBJ2-5; D is possibly TRBD1 (8 bases). CDR1 and CDR2 (germline): MGHRA, YSYEKL. There are 19 residues in the CDR3. The germline V and J ends were trimmed by 2 bases and 1 base, with 23 bases remaining between them. CDR3 amino acids: CASSQFPGQGRGVQETQYF. As DNA, the CDR3 is TGCGCCAGCAGCCAATTCCCTGGACAGGGCCGGGGGGTCCAAGAGACCCAGTACTTC.

The V and J genes are TRBV14 and TRBJ2-7; D is ambiguous. The V and J ends lost 4 bases and 3 bases respectively, with 13 bases between them. The CDR3 runs to 14 residues. CDR1 and CDR2 from the germline V gene are SGHDN and FVKESK. The chain's CDR3 is CASSRPGNVYEQYF. Written as DNA, the CDR3 is TGTGCCAGCAGCCGCCCAGGTAACGTCTACGAGCAGTACTTC.

The CDR3 DNA follows: TGTGCCAGCAGCTTGGCCCCTATTGAAAAACTGTTTTTT. It specifies CASSLAPIEKLFF. The genes are TRBV5-4 and TRBJ1-4; D ambiguous. The V gene lost 0 bases and the J gene lost 7 bases, with 7 bases spanning the gap. The CDR3 runs to 13 residues. Germline CDR1 reads SGHNT; CDR2 reads YYREEE (reference sequence).